The entry below describes one T cell receptor (beta chain). Enrolled through a virtual design, the participants were between roughly 18 and 90 years of age and came from 24 US areas. Grouping used clinical history reported by participants in a survey and questionnaire. Here immunoSEQ multiplex PCR was the method, and the copy in TCRdb shows in-frame clones only, minus some. The table lists about 250,000 clones, approximately 86% of them singletons. The data stem from a study of blood T cell repertoires in COVID-19. Trimming cost V 4 bases and J 4 bases; bases outside gene matches: 6. This CDR3 is 17 amino acids long. In germline, CDR1 is SGHDN, CDR2 FVKESK.

V usage is TRBV14 and J usage is TRBJ2-1; 14 bases agree with TRBD2. This TCR was recovered from a woman aged 45-59 years who had recovered from COVID-19. Sequenced: PBMCs or T cells enriched from blood (not recorded which). The CDR3 DNA reads as TGTGCCAGCAGCCCCCGACTAGCGGGAGGGCCTTACAATGAGCAGTTCTTC. This encodes CASSPRLAGGPYNEQFF.